This T cell receptor beta chain was recovered during a study of blood T cells in healthy people across ages. Looking at the study overall: The template switching approach captured approximately one barcoded beta molecule for every two T cells. Study-wide points: Donor CMV infection status was unknown, possibly confounding age-related changes in expanded clonotypes.

A J-beta primer mix and a sample-barcoded 5' primer were used in a second PCR of roughly 7 to 12 cycles. Unique molecular identifiers of 12 random nucleotides labeled each cDNA. TCRdb independently ran MiXCR on the 5' RACE reads; one entry per CDR3 protein. Among around 780,000 distinct CDR3 sequences listed, 56% were seen once. To note about this clonotype: The antigen is undetermined.

Between the trimmed V and J ends, which lost 4 bases and 1 base, there was a span of 8 bases. CDR3 length: 13 residues. Germline assignment: CDR1 SGHDT and CDR2 YYEEEE. The chain links TRBV5-6 to TRBJ1-1; possible D gene TRBD1, 6 bases. The TCR comes from a man aged 40-49 years in good health. Material: blood. The CDR3 sequence: CASSEDRNTEAFF. DNA for the CDR3: TGTGCCAGCAGCGAGGACAGGAACACTGAAGCTTTCTTT.